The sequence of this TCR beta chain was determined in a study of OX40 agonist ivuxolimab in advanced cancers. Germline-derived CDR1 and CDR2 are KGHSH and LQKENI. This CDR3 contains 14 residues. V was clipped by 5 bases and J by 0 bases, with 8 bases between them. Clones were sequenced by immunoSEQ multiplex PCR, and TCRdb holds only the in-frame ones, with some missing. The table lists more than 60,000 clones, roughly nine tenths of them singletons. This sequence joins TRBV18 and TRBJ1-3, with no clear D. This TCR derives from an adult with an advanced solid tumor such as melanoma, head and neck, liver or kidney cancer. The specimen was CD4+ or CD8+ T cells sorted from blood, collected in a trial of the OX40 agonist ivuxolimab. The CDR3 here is CASSTTDSGNTIYF. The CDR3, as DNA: TGTGCCAGCTCAACGACGGACTCTGGAAACACCATATATTTT.